Sequencing of this TCR beta chain was carried out in a study of Ad26.COV2.S vaccination and SARS-CoV-2 variants. Turning to the study itself: Ad26.COV2.S shots went into the muscle once or twice, 56 days apart. Study results and caveats: Vaccinated and placebo-treated recipients had similar non-spike TCR breadth. The authors reported substantial breadth in spike-specific CD8+ and CD4+ T cell responses after vaccination.

This CDR3 has 17 amino acids. The germline CDR1 and CDR2 sequences are LNHDA and SQIVND (reference sequence). After removal of 2 bases from V and 4 bases from J, the junction contained 13 bases not matched to a gene. Described treatment: around 19 received Ad26.COV2.S at low or high dose, single or two shots; about 5 received placebo; per-sample allocation not given. Specimen acquisition occurred on day 63 following the initial vaccine or placebo injection. Points on this clone: The antigen is unknown.

Repertoires were generated with immunoSEQ multiplex PCR, while TCRdb's copy carries only in-frame clones and drops some. The data show 350,000 to 450,000 clones, with around 92% seen just once and less than 2% held by the top ten. The sequence was collected from a person between 18 and 59 years old who received the Ad26.COV2.S COVID-19 vaccine or a placebo. The chain recombines TRBV19 with TRBJ1-2, with 7 bases identical to TRBD1. The sequencing here drew on peripheral blood, taken in a trial of Ad26.COV2.S vaccine versus placebo. CDR3: CASSILDYGTALYGYTF. Here the CDR3 DNA reads TGTGCCAGTAGTATACTTGACTATGGGACAGCTCTCTATGGCTACACCTTC. Full variable domain (missing parts from reference TRBV19 and TRBJ1-2): DGGITQSPKYLFRKEGQNVTLSCEQNLNHDAMYWYRQDPGQGLRLIYYSQIVNDFQKGDIAEGYSVSREKKESFPLTVTSAQKNPTAFYLCASSILDYGTALYGYTFGSGTRLTVV.